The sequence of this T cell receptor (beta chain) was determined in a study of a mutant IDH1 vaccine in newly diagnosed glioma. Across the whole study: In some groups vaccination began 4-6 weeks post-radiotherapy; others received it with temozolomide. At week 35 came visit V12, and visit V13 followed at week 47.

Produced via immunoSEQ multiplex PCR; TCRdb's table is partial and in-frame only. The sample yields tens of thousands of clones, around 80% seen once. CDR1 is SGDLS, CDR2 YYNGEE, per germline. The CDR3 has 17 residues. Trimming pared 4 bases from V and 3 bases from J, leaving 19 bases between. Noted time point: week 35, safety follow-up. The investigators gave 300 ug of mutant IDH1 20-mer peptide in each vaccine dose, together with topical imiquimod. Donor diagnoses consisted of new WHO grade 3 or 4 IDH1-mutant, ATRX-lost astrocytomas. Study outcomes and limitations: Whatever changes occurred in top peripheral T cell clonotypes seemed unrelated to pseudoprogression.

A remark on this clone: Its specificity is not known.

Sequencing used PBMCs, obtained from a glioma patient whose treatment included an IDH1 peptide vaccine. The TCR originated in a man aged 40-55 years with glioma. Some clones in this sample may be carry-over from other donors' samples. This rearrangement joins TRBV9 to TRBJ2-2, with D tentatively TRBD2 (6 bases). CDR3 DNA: TGTGCCAGCAGCTCGCCCAAATCCGGGGGTGACACCGGGGAGCTGTTTTTT. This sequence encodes CASSSPKSGGDTGELFF.